Following are 21 T cell receptor beta chains from one sample sequenced in a study of blood T cell repertoires in COVID-19. Clones were sequenced by immunoSEQ multiplex PCR, and TCRdb holds only the in-frame ones, with some missing. Of 250,000 to 400,000 clones in the sample, 90% were seen once. The sequenced material came from PBMCs or T cells enriched from blood (not recorded which). The receptors stem from a man aged 55 to 70 who had recovered from COVID-19.

V gene TRBV10-1 combines with J gene TRBJ2-7, with 7 bases fitting TRBD1. J lost 3 bases, V lost 6 bases, and 5 bases had no gene match. The CDR3 has 13 residues. Germline CDR1 is WNHNN and CDR2 is SYGVQD (reference sequence). CDR3 in DNA: TGCGCCAGCAGCAGGGCAGGGGGCTACGAGCAGTACTTC. It is translated as CASSRAGGYEQYF.

The chain combines TRBV6-5 with TRBJ1-6, with D perhaps TRBD1 (5 bases). CDR1 and CDR2 from the germline V gene are MNHEY and SVGAGI. CDR3 length: 14 residues. Trimming stripped 5 bases from V and 10 bases from J, with 15 bases between. The CDR3 region is CASSRDFAGSPLHF. The CDR3 DNA sequence: TGTGCCAGCAGTAGGGACTTCGCGGGGTCACCCCTCCACTTT.

The CDR3 DNA is TGTGCCAGCGGGTGGGACAGGGGCCTCTCTGGAAACACCATATATTTT. It specifies CASGWDRGLSGNTIYF. The chain uses TRBV28 and TRBJ1-3; 10 bases line up with TRBD1. Trimming took 8 bases from V and 0 from J; bases not matched to a gene: 7. CDR1 MDHEN and CDR2 SYDVKM come from the germline V gene. This CDR3 contains 16 residues.

The genes are TRBV6-5 and TRBJ2-1; D possibly corresponds to TRBD2 (6 bases). The V gene's germline CDR1 is MNHEY and CDR2 SVGAGI. Between the trimmed V and J ends, which lost 2 bases and 8 bases, there was a span of 13 bases. The length of the CDR3 is 14 residues. The chain's CDR3 is CASSYGGLGDEQFF. DNA of the CDR3: TGTGCCAGCAGTTACGGAGGGCTGGGTGATGAGCAGTTCTTC.

This rearrangement joins TRBV10-3 to TRBJ2-2; D gene ambiguous. The germline V and J ends were trimmed by 0 bases and 5 bases, with 10 bases remaining between them. This CDR3 is 15 amino acids long. Per germline, CDR1 ENHRY and CDR2 SYGVKD. CDR3 sequence reads: CAISESSLLTGELFF. The CDR3 coding sequence is TGTGCCATCAGTGAGTCTTCGCTATTAACCGGGGAGCTGTTTTTT.

The chain links TRBV5-1 to TRBJ2-2; TRBD1 is a possible D gene (6 bases). V was shortened by 5 bases and J by 5 bases, with 13 bases between the two germline ends. Germline values: CDR1 SGHRS, CDR2 YFSETQ. CDR3 size: 14 residues. CDR3 amino acids: CASRNYRATGELFF. CDR3 nucleotides: TGCGCCAGCAGAAACTACAGGGCGACCGGGGAGCTGTTTTTT.

This clone was recorded once. The V call is TRBV4-3, the J call TRBJ2-7; D is possibly TRBD1 (5 bases). In germline, CDR1 is LGHNA, CDR2 YSLEER. V lost 0 bases and J 5 bases, leaving 17 bases between the germline ends. The CDR3 has 16 residues. Written as DNA, the CDR3 is TGCGCCAGCAGCCAAGATCTGGACACTCAAGGGAACGAGCAGTACTTC. Its translation: CASSQDLDTQGNEQYF.

The chain uses TRBV19 and TRBJ1-1; D may be TRBD1 (5 bases). Germline lookup yields CDR1 LNHDA and CDR2 SQIVND (reference sequence). V lost 7 bases, J lost 5 bases, and 14 bases lay in between. This CDR3 region has 13 residues. The CDR3: CASKEGHVTEAFF. The CDR3 DNA is TGTGCCAGTAAGGAAGGACACGTAACTGAAGCTTTCTTT.

The chain joins TRBV11-2 to TRBJ1-2, with 8 bases aligning to TRBD1. V lost 4 bases and J lost 4; bases outside the gene matches: 8. The length of the CDR3 is 15 residues. Germline values: CDR1 SGHAT, CDR2 FQNNGV. The CDR3 DNA reads TGTGCCAGCAGCTCCGGAATGGGACAGGTCTATGGCTACACCTTC. Amino acid sequence: CASSSGMGQVYGYTF.

This chain joins TRBV5-8 and TRBJ2-3; D call uncertain. The germline CDR1 and CDR2 sequences are SGHTS and YDEGEE. The CDR3 loop spans 17 amino acids. The V end was cut by 2 bases, the J end by 0 bases, with 16 bases between. The CDR3 nucleotides are TGTGCCAGCAGCTTCCTGCGGTCCGACCCTAGCACAGATACGCAGTATTTT. It yields the protein CASSFLRSDPSTDTQYF.

The chain couples TRBV29-1 to TRBJ2-1, with 7 bases lining up with TRBD2. J was trimmed by 9 bases and V by 2 bases; bases with no gene match: 10. CDR1 is SQVTM, CDR2 ANQGSEA, per germline. CDR3 length: 14 residues. The CDR3 region has the DNA TGCAGCGTTGAACTAGCGTTCGGGAGGAGTGAGCAGTTCTTC. Its protein product is CSVELAFGRSEQFF.

CDR3 in amino acids: CASSYRDISNYGYTF. For the CDR3, the DNA is TGTGCCAGCAGTTACCGGGACATCTCTAACTATGGCTACACCTTC. The genes are TRBV6-5 and TRBJ1-2; maybe TRBD1 (6 bases). This CDR3 has 15 amino acids. The V gene's germline CDR1 is MNHEY and CDR2 SVGAGI. V was pared by 2 bases and J by 0 bases, with 10 bases between.

This clone turned up a few times. The V and J genes are TRBV12-3 or TRBV12-4 and TRBJ2-7; D possibly corresponds to TRBD2 (5 bases). V lost 8 bases and J lost 6, with 17 bases in between. CDR3 length: 13 amino acids. In DNA, the CDR3 is TGTGCCAGCGGGAGTCTACTCTTTGGCGAGCAGTACTTC. Amino acid sequence: CASGSLLFGEQYF.

The chain uses TRBV7-8 and TRBJ1-2; possible D gene TRBD1, 6 bases. The ends were cut back, 1 base at V and 6 bases at J, with 9 bases in the middle. The CDR3 runs to 13 residues. Germline V gene sequence: CDR1 SGHVS, CDR2 FQNEAQ. The CDR3 bases are TGTGCCAGCAGCTTAGGACAGGTGGATGGCTACACCTTC. This encodes CASSLGQVDGYTF.

The chain links TRBV6-5 to TRBJ2-5, with D unclear. This CDR3 is built from 11 residues. Trimming cost V 7 bases and J 7 bases, with 10 bases left between them. The germline V gene has CDR1 MNHEY and CDR2 SVGAGI. The CDR3 sequence is CASKTTGTQYF. For the CDR3, the DNA is TGTGCCAGCAAAACTACTGGGACCCAGTACTTC.

The CDR3: CATSRDRAGLPYTDTQYF. The CDR3 DNA reads as TGTGCCACCAGCAGAGATCGGGCGGGGTTACCCTACACAGATACGCAGTATTTT. The V and J genes are TRBV15 and TRBJ2-3; possible D gene TRBD2, 6 bases. The germline V and J ends were trimmed by 0 bases and 2 bases, with 18 bases remaining between them. Germline values: CDR1 LNHNV, CDR2 YYDKDF (reference sequence). This CDR3 contains 18 residues.

The chain joins TRBV6-6 to TRBJ1-6, with 9 nucleotides matching TRBD1. This CDR3 spans 14 amino acids. Trimming cost V 4 bases and J 10 bases; bases outside gene matches: 5. Germline V gene sequence: CDR1 MNHNY, CDR2 SVGAGI (reference sequence). CDR3 in amino acids: CASSSRTGESPLHF. The CDR3 DNA sequence: TGTGCCAGCAGTTCCAGGACAGGGGAATCACCCCTCCACTTT.

This chain links TRBV30 with TRBJ1-5; D is ambiguous. The CDR3 spans 16 residues. The germline CDR1 and CDR2 sequences are GTSNPN and SVGIG (reference sequence). V gave up 1 base and J gave up 3 bases, with 16 bases separating them. CDR3 in amino acids: CAWSATGLPANQPQHF. The CDR3, as DNA: TGTGCCTGGAGTGCAACCGGTCTCCCCGCCAATCAGCCCCAGCATTTT.

V usage is TRBV6-2 or TRBV6-3 and J usage is TRBJ1-1; 9 bases fit TRBD1. Germline values: CDR1 MNHEY, CDR2 SVGEGT. The V gene end was trimmed by 6 bases and the J gene end by 7 bases; junction bases not matched to a gene: 3. The CDR3 spans 12 residues. The CDR3 reads CASRYRGLEAFF. The DNA of the CDR3 is TGTGCCAGCAGGTACAGGGGGCTTGAAGCTTTCTTT.

The rearrangement joins TRBV2 to TRBJ2-2; no definite D call. CDR1 is SNHLY and CDR2 is FYNNEI in the germline V gene. The CDR3 runs to 13 residues. V dropped 11 bases and J dropped 4 bases, with 14 bases sitting between them. CDR3 DNA: TGTGCCTGCGTAGAGAGGTCCACCGGGGAGCTGTTTTTT. It yields the protein CACVERSTGELFF.

The chain couples TRBV3-1 (or the pseudogene TRBV3-2) to TRBJ2-7; TRBD1 matches at 8 bases. Germline assignment: CDR1 LGHDT and CDR2 YNNKEL (reference sequence). The CDR3 loop spans 15 amino acids. With 4 bases clipped from V and 0 bases from J, the junction kept 5 bases outside the gene matches. The CDR3 bases are TGTGCCAGCAGCCCAGGACAGGGATCCTCCTACGAGCAGTACTTC. Its protein is CASSPGQGSSYEQYF.